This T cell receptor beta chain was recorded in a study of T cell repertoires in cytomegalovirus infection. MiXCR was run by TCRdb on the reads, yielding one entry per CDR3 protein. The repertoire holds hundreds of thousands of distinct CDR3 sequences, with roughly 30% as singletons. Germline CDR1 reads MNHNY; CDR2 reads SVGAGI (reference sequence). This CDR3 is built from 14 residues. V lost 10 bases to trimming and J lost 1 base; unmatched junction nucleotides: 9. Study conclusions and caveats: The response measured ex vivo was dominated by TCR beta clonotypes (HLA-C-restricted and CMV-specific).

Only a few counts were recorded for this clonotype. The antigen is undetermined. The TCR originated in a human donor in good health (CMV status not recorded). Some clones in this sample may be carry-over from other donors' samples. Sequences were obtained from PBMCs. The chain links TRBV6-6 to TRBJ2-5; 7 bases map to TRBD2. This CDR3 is CATSRGGIQETQYF. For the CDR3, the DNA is TGTGCCACCTCTCGCGGGGGTATCCAAGAGACCCAGTACTTC.